The 25 T cell receptor beta chains below all came from one sample that was sequenced in a study of blood T cell repertoires in COVID-19. Assay used: immunoSEQ multiplex PCR; TCRdb lists only in-frame clones, some missing. The sample contains more than 80,000 clones, 76% of which appear only once. The sequencing input was peripheral blood. The receptors shown here come from an elderly man with COVID-19, enrolled during active disease.

The chain joins TRBV18 to TRBJ1-1, with TRBD1 matching over 9 bases. Germline loops: CDR1 KGHSH, CDR2 LQKENI. Losses at the gene ends were 3 bases for V and 1 base for J; bases not matched to a gene: 6. The CDR3 totals 16 residues. CDR3 region: CASSPAGQGTNTEAFF. Here the CDR3 DNA reads TGTGCCAGCTCACCGGCGGGACAGGGAACGAACACTGAAGCTTTCTTT.

The chain carries TRBV7-9 and TRBJ1-1; the match to TRBD1 covers 8 bases. The trim removed 6 bases at V and 10 bases at J, leaving 4 bases unmatched. This CDR3 has 11 amino acids. Germline V lookup: CDR1 SEHNR, CDR2 FQNEAQ (reference sequence). This CDR3 is CASSRTGRAFF. The CDR3 coding sequence is TGTGCCAGCAGTCGGACAGGGAGAGCTTTCTTT.

This clone has only a few counts. V and J are TRBV18 and TRBJ2-7, with 10 nucleotides matching TRBD2. The V segment lost 0 bases and the J segment 3 bases; nucleotides outside the gene matches: 2. Per the germline V gene, CDR1 is KGHSH and CDR2 is LQKENI. CDR3 length: 15 amino acids. The CDR3 loop reads CASSPPGLANYEQYF. The CDR3 region has the DNA TGTGCCAGCTCACCACCGGGACTAGCGAACTACGAGCAGTACTTC.

The V gene is TRBV6-1, the J gene TRBJ1-2; D is possibly TRBD1 (6 bases). The germline V gene has CDR1 MNHNS and CDR2 SASEGT. The CDR3 sequence is 14 residues long. V was shortened by 0 bases and J by 4 bases, with 9 bases between the two germline ends. The CDR3 nucleotides read TGTGCCAGCAGTGAAGCTGGACAGCTCTATGGCTACACCTTC. This gives the protein CASSEAGQLYGYTF.

The CDR3 loop reads CASSPPGRGIPSGNTIYF. The CDR3 nucleotides are TGTGCCAGCTCACCACCGGGCAGGGGTATCCCCTCTGGAAACACCATATATTTT. V gene TRBV18 combines with J gene TRBJ1-3; D perhaps matches TRBD1 (6 bases). Trimming removed 0 bases from V and 0 bases from J, with 15 bases in between. There are 18 residues in the CDR3. Germline-derived CDR1 and CDR2 are KGHSH and LQKENI.

The chain carries TRBV30 and TRBJ2-4; TRBD1 agrees at 9 bases. This CDR3 spans 13 amino acids. The trim removed 2 bases at V and 8 bases at J, leaving 4 bases unmatched. Germline V gene sequence: CDR1 GTSNPN, CDR2 SVGIG (reference sequence). The CDR3 protein is CAWSPGQGHIQYF. The CDR3 DNA reads as TGTGCCTGGAGTCCGGGACAGGGTCACATTCAGTACTTC.

The gene calls are TRBV28 and TRBJ2-1; tentatively, D is TRBD2 (5 bases). The CDR3 has 14 amino acids. Looked up from germline, CDR1 is MDHEN and CDR2 is SYDVKM. V was clipped by 2 bases and J by 4 bases, with 9 bases between them. The CDR3 nucleotides are TGTGCCAGCAGTTTACCTGGACTTTACAATGAGCAGTTCTTC. Translation gives CASSLPGLYNEQFF.

The chain joins TRBV9 to TRBJ2-7; tentatively, D is TRBD2 (5 bases). Trimming stripped 0 bases from V and 5 bases from J, with 15 bases between. The germline CDR1 and CDR2 sequences are SGDLS and YYNGEE. The CDR3 length is 15 residues. In DNA form, the CDR3 reads TGTGCCAGCAGCGTAGGGGGTGAGGGCCACCACGAGCAGTACTTC. Translation: CASSVGGEGHHEQYF. Supplemented by reference TRBV9 and TRBJ2-7, the full variable domain reads DSGVTQTPKHLITATGQRVTLRCSPRSGDLSVYWYQQSLDQGLQFLIQYYNGEERAKGNILERFSAQQFPDLHSELNLSSLELGDSALYFCASSVGGEGHHEQYFGPGTRLTVT.

This chain uses TRBV19 with TRBJ1-5; D uncertain. The CDR3 sequence is 14 residues long. Looked up from germline, CDR1 is LNHDA and CDR2 is SQIVND (reference sequence). Between the trimmed V and J ends, which lost 5 bases and 0 bases, there was a span of 8 bases. CDR3 sequence reads: CASSLRDSNQPQHF. The CDR3 DNA sequence: TGTGCCAGTAGTCTGAGAGATAGCAATCAGCCCCAGCATTTT.

V gene TRBV19 combines with J gene TRBJ2-1; 10 bases are shared with TRBD1. Trimming took 4 bases from V and 4 from J; bases not matched to a gene: 4. This CDR3 has 15 residues. CDR1 and CDR2 (germline): LNHDA, SQIVND (reference sequence). For the CDR3, the DNA is TGTGCCAGTAGTAGGGGACAGGGGCTATACAATGAGCAGTTCTTC. This translates into CASSRGQGLYNEQFF.

V and J are TRBV3-1 (or the pseudogene TRBV3-2) and TRBJ1-2; perhaps TRBD1 as D (6 bases). The CDR3 consists of 16 residues. Trimming removed 3 bases at V and 7 bases at J, with 21 bases between. Germline CDR1 reads LGHDT; CDR2 reads YNNKEL (reference sequence). The CDR3 reads CASSQSGQGHLSGYTF. Here the CDR3 DNA reads TGTGCCAGCAGCCAGTCGGGACAAGGGCACCTCTCTGGCTACACCTTC.

This chain links TRBV20-1 with TRBJ2-1, with D uncertain. Trimming stripped 6 bases from V and 4 bases from J, with 7 bases between. CDR1 and CDR2 (germline): DFQATT, SNEGSKA (reference sequence). The CDR3 totals 11 residues. DNA for the CDR3: TGCAGTGCCTTAAATTACAATGAGCAGTTCTTC. Its translation is CSALNYNEQFF.

V and J are TRBV6-4 and TRBJ1-6; 9 bases line up with TRBD1. J lost 0 bases, V lost 2 bases, and 14 bases had no gene match. Germline lookup yields CDR1 MRHNA and CDR2 SNTAGT. The CDR3 consists of 21 residues. In DNA, the CDR3 is TGTGCCAGCAGTGACCCCGGGGGACAGGGACTTTCGAGCTCCTATAATTCACCCCTCCACTTT. It translates to CASSDPGGQGLSSSYNSPLHF.

This clone is a singleton in its sample. The gene calls are TRBV2 and TRBJ2-5; 7 bases align to TRBD2. Germline trimming cut 5 bases from V and 1 base from J; bases unmatched to any gene: 7. This CDR3 is 15 amino acids long. CDR1 and CDR2 from the germline V gene are SNHLY and FYNNEI. The CDR3 loop is CASSLEGGPQETQYF. The CDR3 DNA is TGTGCCAGCAGTTTAGAGGGAGGGCCCCAAGAGACCCAGTACTTC.

The chain is built from TRBV4-3 and TRBJ2-1, with a possible D match to TRBD2 (5 bases). CDR3 length: 15 residues. Deletions cut 4 bases from V and 7 bases from J, with 17 bases between. Germline V gives CDR1 LGHNA, CDR2 YSLEER. The CDR3 sequence is CASSPWSPADNEQFF. The CDR3, as DNA: TGCGCCAGCAGCCCTTGGTCCCCAGCGGATAATGAGCAGTTCTTC.

V and J are TRBV11-1 and TRBJ2-7; D is perhaps TRBD1 (6 bases). V was clipped by 3 bases and J by 7 bases, with 16 bases between them. The CDR3 is 14 residues long. Per germline, CDR1 SGHAT and CDR2 FQDESV (reference sequence). This CDR3 is CASSLGRGPEEQYF. CDR3 nucleotide sequence: TGTGCCAGCAGCTTGGGCAGGGGACCGGAGGAGCAGTACTTC.

The DNA of the CDR3 is TGTGCCAGCAGTGCTGAAAGGACAGGGTGGTACGAGCAGTACTTC. This codes for CASSAERTGWYEQYF. The chain is built from TRBV28 and TRBJ2-7; 8 bases align to TRBD1. Unmatched junction bases numbered 10, after V lost 5 bases and J lost 4 bases. The CDR3 extends over 15 amino acids. Germline CDR1 and CDR2: MDHEN and SYDVKM.

The gene calls are TRBV2 and TRBJ2-5; no clear D gene. This CDR3 region has 13 residues. Trimming left V 3 bases short and J 1 base short, with 6 bases between. CDR1 is SNHLY, CDR2 FYNNEI, per germline. As DNA, the CDR3 is TGTGCCAGCAGTGAGAACAGCCAAGAGACCCAGTACTTC. The encoded protein is CASSENSQETQYF.

Concerning this clone: The same CDR3 can be traced to other DNA sequences in this sample. This chain uses TRBV6-5 with TRBJ1-2, with D maybe TRBD1 (5 bases). Trimming left V 2 bases short and J 5 bases short, with 9 bases between. The CDR3 extends over 13 amino acids. Germline V CDR1 and CDR2: MNHEY, SVGAGI. This chain's CDR3 is CASSYSQGYGYTF. CDR3 in DNA: TGTGCCAGCAGTTACAGCCAGGGATATGGCTACACCTTC.

The chain recombines TRBV3-1 (or the pseudogene TRBV3-2) with TRBJ1-2; D not resolved. The CDR3 has 15 amino acids. Trimming cost V 1 base and J 0 bases, with 9 bases left between them. Per germline, CDR1 LGHDT and CDR2 YNNKEL (reference sequence). CDR3 amino acids: CASSQGGGANYGYTF. The CDR3 DNA is TGTGCCAGCAGCCAAGGCGGAGGAGCTAACTATGGCTACACCTTC.

This clone was detected a few times. Here the CDR3 DNA reads TGTGCCAGCAGCCAACCCTTCGGGGGAGGGGTGACAGATACGCAGTATTTT. Residues: CASSQPFGGGVTDTQYF. The genes are TRBV3-1 (or the pseudogene TRBV3-2) and TRBJ2-3; 7 bases match TRBD2. The length of the CDR3 is 17 residues. Germline assignment: CDR1 LGHDT and CDR2 YNNKEL (reference sequence). The V segment lost 2 bases and the J segment 3 bases; nucleotides outside the gene matches: 11.

V and J are TRBV7-3 and TRBJ2-1; possibly TRBD1 for D (5 bases). V lost 5 bases and J 5 bases, leaving 16 bases between the germline ends. The germline V gene has CDR1 SGHTA and CDR2 FQGTGA. The CDR3 has 15 residues. The DNA of the CDR3 is TGTGCCAGCAGCCCCCTCGGTGGGGCTCACAATGAGCAGTTCTTC. This encodes CASSPLGGAHNEQFF.

The chain employs TRBV19 and TRBJ1-1; D is perhaps TRBD1 (6 bases). The germline V and J ends were trimmed by 4 bases and 3 bases, with 9 bases remaining between them. CDR3 size: 13 residues. Per the germline V gene, CDR1 is LNHDA and CDR2 is SQIVND (reference sequence). The CDR3 nucleotides read TGTGCCAGTAGTACACAGGGATACACTGAAGCTTTCTTT. Amino acid sequence: CASSTQGYTEAFF. The whole variable domain, remainder taken from reference TRBV19 and TRBJ1-1, is DGGITQSPKYLFRKEGQNVTLSCEQNLNHDAMYWYRQDPGQGLRLIYYSQIVNDFQKGDIAEGYSVSREKKESFPLTVTSAQKNPTAFYLCASSTQGYTEAFFGQGTRLTVV.

The genes are TRBV19 and TRBJ1-4; the D gene is possibly TRBD1 (6 bases). Germline CDR1 is LNHDA and CDR2 is SQIVND (reference sequence). The CDR3 consists of 18 residues. V dropped 2 bases and J dropped 5 bases, with 21 bases sitting between them. The CDR3 sequence: CASSILFPRTVGNEKLFF. The CDR3 coding sequence is TGTGCCAGTAGTATACTCTTCCCGCGGACAGTTGGAAATGAAAAACTGTTTTTT.

The V gene is TRBV6-2 or TRBV6-3, the J gene TRBJ1-2; no definite D call. From germline, CDR1 is MNHEY and CDR2 SVGEGT. Trimming took off 5 bases at V and 2 bases at J, with 12 bases between the two ends. CDR3 length equals 14 residues. CDR3 sequence (DNA): TGTGCCAGCAGTCCCCTGGCGGGGAACTATGGCTACACCTTC. Translated, it gives CASSPLAGNYGYTF.